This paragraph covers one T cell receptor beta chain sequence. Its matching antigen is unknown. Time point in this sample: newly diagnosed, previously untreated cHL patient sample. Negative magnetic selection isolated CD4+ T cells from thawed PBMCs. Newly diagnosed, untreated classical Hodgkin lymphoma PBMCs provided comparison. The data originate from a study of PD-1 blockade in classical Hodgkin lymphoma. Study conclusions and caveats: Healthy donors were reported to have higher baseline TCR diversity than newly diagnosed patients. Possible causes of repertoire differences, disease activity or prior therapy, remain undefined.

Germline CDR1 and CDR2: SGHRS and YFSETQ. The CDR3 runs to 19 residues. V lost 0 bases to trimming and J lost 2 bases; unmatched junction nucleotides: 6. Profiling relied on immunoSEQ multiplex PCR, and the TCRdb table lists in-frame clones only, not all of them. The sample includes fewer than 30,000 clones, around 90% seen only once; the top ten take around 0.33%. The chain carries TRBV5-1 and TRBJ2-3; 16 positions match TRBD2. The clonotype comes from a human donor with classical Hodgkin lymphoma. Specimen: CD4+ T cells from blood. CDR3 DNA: TGCGCCAGCAGCTTGGATGGGACTAGCGGGAGGGGGAACACAGATACGCAGTATTTT. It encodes CASSLDGTSGRGNTDTQYF.